This TCR beta chain was documented in a study of vaccination and CD4 T cells after COVID-19. For the study at large: SARS-CoV-2 was confirmed by nasal swab PCR; disease was mild in several, severe in one. The stimulating agents, overlapping spike peptides, came from SARS-CoV-2, HCoV-NL63, HCoV-OC43 and HCoV-229E.

Sequenced with the Oncomine TCR Beta short-read assay was DNA taken from cultured CD4+ T cells. From the PCR reads, TCRdb called clonotypes with MiXCR, one entry per CDR3 protein. Of 4,600 or so distinct CDR3 sequences listed, over 25% were seen once; the top ten hold roughly a third. The sample's treatment: 10-day PBMC culture with coronavirus spike peptide pools or control peptides (ViraFEST assay). Only a few counts were recorded for this clonotype. Its antigen is unknown. The clonotype was recovered from a human donor who had recovered from COVID-19. The sequenced material came from CD4+ T cells from blood, cultured in vitro.

The CDR3 spells CASSLEQGADSPLHF. CDR3 nucleotides: TGTGCCAGCAGCTTAGAACAGGGGGCGGATTCACCCCTCCACTTT. The chain couples TRBV11-3 to TRBJ1-6, with 9 bases lining up with TRBD1. Germline V gene sequence: CDR1 SGHNT, CDR2 YENEEA. V lost 0 bases to trimming and J lost 8 bases; unmatched junction nucleotides: 2. This CDR3 comprises 15 residues.